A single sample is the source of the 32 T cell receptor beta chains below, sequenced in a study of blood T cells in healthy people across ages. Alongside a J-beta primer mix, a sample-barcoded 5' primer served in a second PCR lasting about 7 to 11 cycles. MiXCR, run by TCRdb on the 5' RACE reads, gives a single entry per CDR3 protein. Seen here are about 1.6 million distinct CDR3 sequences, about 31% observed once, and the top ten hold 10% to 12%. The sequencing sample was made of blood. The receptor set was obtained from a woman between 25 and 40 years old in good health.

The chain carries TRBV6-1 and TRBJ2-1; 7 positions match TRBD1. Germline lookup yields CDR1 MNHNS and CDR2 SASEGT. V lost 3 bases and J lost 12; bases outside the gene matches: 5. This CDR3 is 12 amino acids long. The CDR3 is CASSDPNRGQFF. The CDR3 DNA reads TGTGCCAGCAGTGACCCGAACAGGGGGCAGTTCTTC.

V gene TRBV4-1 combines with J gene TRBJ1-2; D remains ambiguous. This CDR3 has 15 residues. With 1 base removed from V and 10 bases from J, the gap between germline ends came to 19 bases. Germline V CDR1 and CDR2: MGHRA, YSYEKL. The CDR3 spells CASSQAREGTDDYTF. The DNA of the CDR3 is TGCGCCAGCAGCCAAGCAAGGGAAGGCACGGATGACTACACCTTC.

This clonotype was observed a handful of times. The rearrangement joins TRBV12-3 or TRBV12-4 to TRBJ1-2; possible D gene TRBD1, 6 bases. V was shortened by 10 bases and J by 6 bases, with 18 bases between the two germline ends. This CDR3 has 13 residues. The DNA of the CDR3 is TGTGCCACCGGATGGGGGCCGCGCCATGGCTACACCTTC. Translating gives CATGWGPRHGYTF.

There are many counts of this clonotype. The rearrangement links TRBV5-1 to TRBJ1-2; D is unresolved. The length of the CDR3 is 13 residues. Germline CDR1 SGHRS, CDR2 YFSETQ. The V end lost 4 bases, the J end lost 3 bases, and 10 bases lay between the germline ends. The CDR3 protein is CASSPDGDYGYTF. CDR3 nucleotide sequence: TGCGCCAGCAGCCCGGACGGAGACTATGGCTACACCTTC.

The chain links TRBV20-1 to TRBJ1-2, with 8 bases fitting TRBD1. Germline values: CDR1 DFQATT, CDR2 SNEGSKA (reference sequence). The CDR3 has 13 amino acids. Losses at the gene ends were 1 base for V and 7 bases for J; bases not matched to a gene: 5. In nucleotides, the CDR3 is TGCAGTGCTAGAGCCGGACAGGGAAGTGGCTACACCTTC. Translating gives CSARAGQGSGYTF.

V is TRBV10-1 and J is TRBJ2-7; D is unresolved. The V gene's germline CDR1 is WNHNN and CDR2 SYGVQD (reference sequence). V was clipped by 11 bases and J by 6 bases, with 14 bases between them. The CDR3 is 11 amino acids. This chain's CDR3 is CAGAEEVEQYF. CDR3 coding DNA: TGCGCCGGCGCCGAAGAAGTCGAGCAGTACTTC.

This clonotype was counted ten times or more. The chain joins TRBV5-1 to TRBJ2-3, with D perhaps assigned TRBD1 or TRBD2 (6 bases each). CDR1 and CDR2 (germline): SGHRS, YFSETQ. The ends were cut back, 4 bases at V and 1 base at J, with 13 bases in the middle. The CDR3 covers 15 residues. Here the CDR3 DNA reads TGCGCCAGCAGCCCGGAGAGGGGGGGCACAGATACGCAGTATTTT. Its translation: CASSPERGGTDTQYF.

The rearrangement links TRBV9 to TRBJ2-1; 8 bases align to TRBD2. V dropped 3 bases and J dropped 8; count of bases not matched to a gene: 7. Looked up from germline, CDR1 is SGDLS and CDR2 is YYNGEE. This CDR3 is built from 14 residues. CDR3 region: CASSGAGEVHEQFF. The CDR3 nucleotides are TGTGCCAGCAGCGGAGCGGGAGAAGTCCATGAGCAGTTCTTC.

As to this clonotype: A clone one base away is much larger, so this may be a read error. This CDR3 reads CASSTGERATNEKLFF. The CDR3 DNA follows: TGTGCCAGCAGCACCGGGGAACGTGCAACTAATGAAAAACTGTTTTTT. V gene TRBV12-3 or TRBV12-4 combines with J gene TRBJ1-4; D not resolved. With 6 bases removed from V and 0 bases from J, the gap between germline ends came to 14 bases. The CDR3 contains 16 residues.

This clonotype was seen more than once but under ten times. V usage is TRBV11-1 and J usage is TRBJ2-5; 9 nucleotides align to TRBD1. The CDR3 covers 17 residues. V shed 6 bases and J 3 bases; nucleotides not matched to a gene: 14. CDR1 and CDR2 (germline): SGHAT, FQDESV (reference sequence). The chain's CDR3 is CASSWDRVVGHEETQYF. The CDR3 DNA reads TGTGCCAGCAGTTGGGACAGGGTGGTAGGTCACGAAGAGACCCAGTACTTC.

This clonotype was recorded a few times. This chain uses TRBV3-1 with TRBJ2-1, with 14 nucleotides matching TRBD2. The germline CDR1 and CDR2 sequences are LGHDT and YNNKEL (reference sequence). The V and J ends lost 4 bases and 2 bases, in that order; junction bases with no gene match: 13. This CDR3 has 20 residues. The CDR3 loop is CASSLAPGTSGSKTYNEQFF. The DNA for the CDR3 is TGTGCCAGCAGCCTCGCACCCGGGACTAGCGGGAGTAAAACCTACAATGAGCAGTTCTTC.

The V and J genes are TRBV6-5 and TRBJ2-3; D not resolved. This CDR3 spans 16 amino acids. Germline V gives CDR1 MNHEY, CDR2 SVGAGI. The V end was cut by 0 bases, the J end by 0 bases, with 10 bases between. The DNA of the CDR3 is TGTGCCAGCAGTTACTCCAGGCGTTTAAGCACAGATACGCAGTATTTT. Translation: CASSYSRRLSTDTQYF.

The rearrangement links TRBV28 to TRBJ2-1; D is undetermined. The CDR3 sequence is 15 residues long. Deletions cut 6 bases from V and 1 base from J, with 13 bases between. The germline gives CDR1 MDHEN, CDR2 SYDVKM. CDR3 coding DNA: TGTGCCAGCAGCTCTGCCCAACTTTCCTACAATGAGCAGTTCTTC. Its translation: CASSSAQLSYNEQFF.

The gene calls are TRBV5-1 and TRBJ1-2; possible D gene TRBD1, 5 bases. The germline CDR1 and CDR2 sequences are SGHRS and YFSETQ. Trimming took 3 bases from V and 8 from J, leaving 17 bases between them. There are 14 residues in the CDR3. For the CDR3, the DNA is TGCGCCAGCAGCTCCCCCGGGACGGGAAGGGGCTACACCTTC. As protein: CASSSPGTGRGYTF. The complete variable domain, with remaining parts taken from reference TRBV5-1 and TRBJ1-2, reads KAGVTQTPRYLIKTRGQQVTLSCSPISGHRSVSWYQQTPGQGLQFLFEYFSETQRNKGNFPGRFSGRQFSNSRSEMNVSTLELGDSALYLCASSSPGTGRGYTFGSGTRLTVV.

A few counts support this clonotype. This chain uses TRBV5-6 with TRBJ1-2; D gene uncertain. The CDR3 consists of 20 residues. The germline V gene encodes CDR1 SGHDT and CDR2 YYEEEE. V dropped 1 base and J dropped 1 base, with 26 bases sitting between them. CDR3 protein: CASSLFIGYVAPTINYGYTF. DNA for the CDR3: TGTGCCAGCAGCTTGTTTATTGGATACGTTGCCCCGACTATTAACTATGGCTACACCTTC.

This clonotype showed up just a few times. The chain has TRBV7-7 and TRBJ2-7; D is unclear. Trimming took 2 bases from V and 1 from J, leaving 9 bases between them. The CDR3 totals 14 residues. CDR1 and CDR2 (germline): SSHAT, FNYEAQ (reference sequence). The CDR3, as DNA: TGTGCCAGCAGCTTAACAATCGATTCCTACGAGCAGTACTTC. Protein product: CASSLTIDSYEQYF.

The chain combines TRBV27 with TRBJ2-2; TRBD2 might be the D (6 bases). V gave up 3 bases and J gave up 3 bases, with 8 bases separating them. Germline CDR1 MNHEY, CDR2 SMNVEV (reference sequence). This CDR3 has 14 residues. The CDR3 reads CASSFGSYTGELFF. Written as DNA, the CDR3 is TGTGCCAGCAGTTTCGGGAGTTACACCGGGGAGCTGTTTTTT.

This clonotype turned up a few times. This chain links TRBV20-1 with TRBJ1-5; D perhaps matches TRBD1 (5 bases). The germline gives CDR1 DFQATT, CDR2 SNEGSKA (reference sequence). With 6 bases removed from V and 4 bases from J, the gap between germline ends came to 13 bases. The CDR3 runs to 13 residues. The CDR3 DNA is TGCAGTGCAACTGGACACTTAAATCAGCCCCAGCATTTT. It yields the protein CSATGHLNQPQHF.

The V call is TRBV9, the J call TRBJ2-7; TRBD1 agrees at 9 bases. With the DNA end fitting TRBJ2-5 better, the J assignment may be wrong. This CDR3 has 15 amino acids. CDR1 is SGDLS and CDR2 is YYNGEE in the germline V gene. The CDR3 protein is CASSGGQGFIETQYF. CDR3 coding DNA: TGTGCCAGCAGCGGGGGACAGGGTTTTATTGAGACCCAGTACTTC.

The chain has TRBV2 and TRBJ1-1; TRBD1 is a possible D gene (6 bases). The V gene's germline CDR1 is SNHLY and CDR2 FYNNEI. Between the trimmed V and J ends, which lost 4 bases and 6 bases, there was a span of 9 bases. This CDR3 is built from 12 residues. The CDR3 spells CASSGPGAEAFF. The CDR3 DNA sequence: TGTGCCAGCAGTGGACCAGGGGCTGAAGCTTTCTTT.

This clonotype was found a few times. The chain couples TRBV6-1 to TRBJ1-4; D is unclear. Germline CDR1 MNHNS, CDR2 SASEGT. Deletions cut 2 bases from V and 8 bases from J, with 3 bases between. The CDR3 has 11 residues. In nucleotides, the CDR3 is TGTGCCAGCAGTGAACTCGAAAAACTGTTTTTT. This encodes CASSELEKLFF.

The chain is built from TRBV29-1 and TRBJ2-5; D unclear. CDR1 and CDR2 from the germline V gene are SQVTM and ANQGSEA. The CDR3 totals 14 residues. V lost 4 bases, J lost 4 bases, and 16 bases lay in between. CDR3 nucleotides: TGCAGCGTTGTCTCCCCCCCGGTGGGAGAGACCCAGTACTTC. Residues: CSVVSPPVGETQYF.

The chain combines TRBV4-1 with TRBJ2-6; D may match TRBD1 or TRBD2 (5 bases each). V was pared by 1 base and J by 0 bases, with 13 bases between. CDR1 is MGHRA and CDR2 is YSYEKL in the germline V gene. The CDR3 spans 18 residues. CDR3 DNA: TGCGCCAGCAGCCAAGTAGTGACAGACTACTCTGGGGCCAACGTCCTGACTTTC. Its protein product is CASSQVVTDYSGANVLTF.

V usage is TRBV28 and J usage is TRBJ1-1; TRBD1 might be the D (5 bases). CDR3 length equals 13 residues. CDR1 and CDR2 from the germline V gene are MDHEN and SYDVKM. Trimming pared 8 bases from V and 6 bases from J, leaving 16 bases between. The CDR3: CASRGRLGAEAFF. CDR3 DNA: TGTGCCAGCCGGGGGAGGCTGGGCGCTGAAGCTTTCTTT.

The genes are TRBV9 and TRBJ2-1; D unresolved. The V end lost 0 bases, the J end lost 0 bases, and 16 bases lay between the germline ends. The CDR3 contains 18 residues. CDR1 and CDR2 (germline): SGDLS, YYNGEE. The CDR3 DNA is TGTGCCAGCAGCGTAGCTAGTCTCTCAAGTCTCTCCTACAATGAGCAGTTCTTC. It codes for CASSVASLSSLSYNEQFF.

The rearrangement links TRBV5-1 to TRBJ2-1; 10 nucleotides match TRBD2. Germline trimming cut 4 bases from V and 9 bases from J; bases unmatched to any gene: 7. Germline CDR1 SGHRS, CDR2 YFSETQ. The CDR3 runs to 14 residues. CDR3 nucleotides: TGCGCCAGCAGCCCGGGGACTAGCGATAGTGAGCAGTTCTTC. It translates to CASSPGTSDSEQFF.

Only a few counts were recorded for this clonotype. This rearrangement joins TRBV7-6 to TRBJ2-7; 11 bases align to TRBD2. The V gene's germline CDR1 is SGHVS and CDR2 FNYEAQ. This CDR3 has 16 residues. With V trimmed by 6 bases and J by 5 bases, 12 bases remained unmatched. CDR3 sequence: CASSSPSGGHSDEQYF. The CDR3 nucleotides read TGTGCCAGCAGTTCCCCTAGCGGGGGGCACTCTGACGAGCAGTACTTC. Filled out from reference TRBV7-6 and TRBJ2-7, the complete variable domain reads GAGVSQSPRYKVTKRGQDVALRCDPISGHVSLYWYRQALGQGPEFLTYFNYEAQQDKSGLPNDRFSAERPEGSISTLTIQRTEQRDSAMYRCASSSPSGGHSDEQYFGPGTRLTVT.

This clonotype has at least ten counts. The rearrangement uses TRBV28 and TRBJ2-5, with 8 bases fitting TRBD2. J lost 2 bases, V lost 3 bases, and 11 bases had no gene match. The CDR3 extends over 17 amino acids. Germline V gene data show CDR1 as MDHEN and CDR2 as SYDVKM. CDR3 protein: CASSFPSSGQIQETQYF. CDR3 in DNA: TGTGCCAGCAGTTTTCCTTCTAGCGGGCAGATACAAGAGACCCAGTACTTC.

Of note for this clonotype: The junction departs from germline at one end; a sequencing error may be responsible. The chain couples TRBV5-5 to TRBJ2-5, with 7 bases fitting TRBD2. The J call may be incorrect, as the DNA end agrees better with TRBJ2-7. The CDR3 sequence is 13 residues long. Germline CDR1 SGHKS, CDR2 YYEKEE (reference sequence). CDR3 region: CASMSGDFYEQYF. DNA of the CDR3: TGCGCCAGCATGAGCGGGGATTTCTACGAGCAGTACTTC.

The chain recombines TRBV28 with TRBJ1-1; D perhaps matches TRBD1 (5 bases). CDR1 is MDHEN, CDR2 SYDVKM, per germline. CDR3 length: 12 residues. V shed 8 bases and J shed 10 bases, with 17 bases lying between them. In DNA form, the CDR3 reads TGTGCCAGCTTAACGGGACCTAGAGCAGCTTTCTTT. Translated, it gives CASLTGPRAAFF.

CDR3 bases: TGTGCCAGCAGTGAAGCTCCACAGTCCTACGAGCAGTACTTC. Protein: CASSEAPQSYEQYF. The chain joins TRBV6-1 to TRBJ2-7; D is uncertain. In germline, CDR1 is MNHNS, CDR2 SASEGT. The CDR3 is made up of 14 amino acids. The ends were cut back, 0 bases at V and 1 base at J, with 7 bases in the middle.

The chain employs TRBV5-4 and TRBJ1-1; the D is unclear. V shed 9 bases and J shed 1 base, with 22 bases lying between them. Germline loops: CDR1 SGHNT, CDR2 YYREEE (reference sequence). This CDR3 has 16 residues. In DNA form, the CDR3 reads TGTGCCACCCGCGCTGGTGCGGCGAATCCGAACACTGAAGCTTTCTTT. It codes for CATRAGAANPNTEAFF.